This is a list of T cell receptor beta chains from one sample in a study of OX40 agonist ivuxolimab in advanced cancers. Produced via immunoSEQ multiplex PCR; TCRdb's table is partial and in-frame only. The sample contains about 18,000 clones, about 80% of which appear only once. The source material was CD4+ or CD8+ T cells sorted from blood, sampled in a trial of the OX40 agonist ivuxolimab. The receptors shown here come from an adult with an advanced solid tumor such as melanoma, head and neck, liver or kidney cancer. The CDR3 runs from the conserved cysteine through the conserved F or W. A D gene is named only where the DNA matches it firmly. Rows give clone size only sometimes, using once, few, many, or a class for an expanded clone.

d_call	v_call	j_call	clone_size	cdr3_aa	cdr3_nt
NA	TRBV27	TRBJ1-1	NA	CASSLLWGGNTEAFF	TGTGCCAGCAGTTTATTGTGGGGCGGGAACACTGAAGCTTTCTTT
NA	TRBV7-9	TRBJ1-2	NA	CASSLALTAVGRGDTF	TGTGCCAGCAGCTTAGCTTTGACGGCGGTAGGGAGAGGGGACACCTTC
TRBD2	TRBV5-1	TRBJ2-1	NA	CASSFLPGGPNEQFF	TGCGCCAGCAGCTTCCTTCCGGGGGGGCCTAATGAGCAGTTCTTC
NA	TRBV5-4	TRBJ2-7	NA	CASSRTGLYEQYF	TGTGCCAGCAGCCGGACAGGACTATACGAGCAGTACTTC
NA	TRBV6-1	TRBJ2-7	NA	CAGSSDRYEQYF	TGTGCCGGTTCGAGTGACCGCTACGAGCAGTACTTC
TRBD1	TRBV2	TRBJ2-3	NA	CASGIPGGSTDTQYF	TGTGCCAGCGGGATTCCAGGGGGCAGCACAGATACGCAGTATTTT
NA	TRBV19	TRBJ2-2	NA	CASMDTNTGELFF	TGTGCCAGTATGGACACGAACACCGGGGAGCTGTTTTTT
NA	TRBV4-1	TRBJ2-7	once	CASSQEGVGFPYEQYF	TGCGCCAGCAGCCAAGAAGGCGTTGGATTTCCCTACGAGCAGTACTTC
TRBD1	TRBV6-1	TRBJ2-7	NA	CASSEPLGQGGTYEQYF	TGTGCCAGCAGTGAACCTCTGGGACAGGGGGGGACCTACGAGCAGTACTTC
NA	TRBV6-6	TRBJ1-5	NA	CASSWGQLNNQPQHF	TGTGCCAGCAGCTGGGGACAACTCAACAATCAGCCCCAGCATTTT